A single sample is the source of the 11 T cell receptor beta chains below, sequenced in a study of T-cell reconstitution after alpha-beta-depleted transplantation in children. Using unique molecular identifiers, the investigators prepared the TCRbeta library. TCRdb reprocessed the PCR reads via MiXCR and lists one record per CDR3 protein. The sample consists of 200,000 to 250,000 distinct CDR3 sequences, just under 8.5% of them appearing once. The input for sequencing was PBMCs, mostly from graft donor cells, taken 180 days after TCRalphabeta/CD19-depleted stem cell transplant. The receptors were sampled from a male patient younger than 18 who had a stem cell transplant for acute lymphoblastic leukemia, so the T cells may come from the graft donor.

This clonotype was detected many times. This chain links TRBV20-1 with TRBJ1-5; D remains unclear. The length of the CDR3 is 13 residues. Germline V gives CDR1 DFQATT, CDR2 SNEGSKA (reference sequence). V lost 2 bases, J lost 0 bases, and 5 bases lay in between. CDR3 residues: CSARPYSNQPQHF. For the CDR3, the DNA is TGCAGTGCTAGACCTTATAGCAATCAGCCCCAGCATTTT.

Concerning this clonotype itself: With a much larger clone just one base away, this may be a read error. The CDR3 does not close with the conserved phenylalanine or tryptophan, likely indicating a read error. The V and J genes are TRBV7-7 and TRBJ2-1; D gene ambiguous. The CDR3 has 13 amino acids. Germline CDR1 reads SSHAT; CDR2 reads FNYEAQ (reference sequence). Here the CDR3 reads CASSLSAGNEQFV. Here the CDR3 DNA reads TGTGCTAGCAGCTTAAGTGCCGGAAATGAGCAGTTCGTC.

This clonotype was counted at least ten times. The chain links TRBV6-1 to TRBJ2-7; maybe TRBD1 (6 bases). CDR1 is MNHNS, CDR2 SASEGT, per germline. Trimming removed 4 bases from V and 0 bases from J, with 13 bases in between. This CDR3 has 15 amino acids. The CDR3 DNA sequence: TGTGCCAGCAGTGGGTGGACAGTGGTCTCCTACGAGCAGTACTTC. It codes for CASSGWTVVSYEQYF.

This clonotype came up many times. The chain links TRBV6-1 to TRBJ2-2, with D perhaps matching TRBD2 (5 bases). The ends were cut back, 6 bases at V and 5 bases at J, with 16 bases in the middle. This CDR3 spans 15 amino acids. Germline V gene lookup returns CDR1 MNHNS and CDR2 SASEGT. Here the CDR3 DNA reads TGTGCCAGCAGCGATGGACGGGGAAGAACCGGGGAGCTGTTTTTT. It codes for CASSDGRGRTGELFF.

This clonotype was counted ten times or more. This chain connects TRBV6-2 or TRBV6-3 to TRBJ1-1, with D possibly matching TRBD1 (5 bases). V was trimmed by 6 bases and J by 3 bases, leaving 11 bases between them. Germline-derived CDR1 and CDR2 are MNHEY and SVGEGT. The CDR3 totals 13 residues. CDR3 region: CASRDTRHTEAFF. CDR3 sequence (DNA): TGTGCCAGCAGGGACACGAGACACACTGAAGCTTTCTTT.

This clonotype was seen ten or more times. CDR3 coding DNA: TGTGCCAGCAGGACTAGCGCAGGGGGCACAGATACGCAGTATTTT. Translated, it gives CASRTSAGGTDTQYF. The rearrangement joins TRBV28 to TRBJ2-3, with 8 bases lining up with TRBD2. The CDR3 loop spans 15 amino acids. CDR1 is MDHEN, CDR2 SYDVKM, per germline. V lost 6 bases and J lost 1; bases outside the gene matches: 6.

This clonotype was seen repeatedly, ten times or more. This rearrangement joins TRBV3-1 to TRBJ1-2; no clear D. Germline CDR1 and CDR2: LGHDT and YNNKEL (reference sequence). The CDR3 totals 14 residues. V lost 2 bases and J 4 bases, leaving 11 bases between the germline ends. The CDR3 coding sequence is TGTGCCAGCAGCCAACCCCCGTTCAGCTATGGCTACACCTTC. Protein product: CASSQPPFSYGYTF.

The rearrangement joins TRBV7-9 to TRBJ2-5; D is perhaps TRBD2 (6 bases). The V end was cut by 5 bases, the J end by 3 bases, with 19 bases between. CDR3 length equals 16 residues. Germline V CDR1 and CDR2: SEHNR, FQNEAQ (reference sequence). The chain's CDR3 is CASSGWDLSREETQYF. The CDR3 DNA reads TGTGCCAGCAGCGGCTGGGACTTATCCAGAGAAGAGACCCAGTACTTC.

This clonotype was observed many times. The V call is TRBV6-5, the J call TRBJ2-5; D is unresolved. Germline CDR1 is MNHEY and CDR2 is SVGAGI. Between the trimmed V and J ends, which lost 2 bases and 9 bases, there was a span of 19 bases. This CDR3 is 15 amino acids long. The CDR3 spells CASSYLGPPSLAQYF. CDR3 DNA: TGTGCCAGCAGTTACCTCGGGCCACCTAGTTTGGCCCAGTACTTC.

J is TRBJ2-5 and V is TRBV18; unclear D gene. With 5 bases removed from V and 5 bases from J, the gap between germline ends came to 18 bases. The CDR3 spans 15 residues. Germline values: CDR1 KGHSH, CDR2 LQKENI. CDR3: CASSDLPVVGETQYF. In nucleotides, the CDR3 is TGTGCCAGCTCAGATCTCCCTGTGGTGGGCGAGACCCAGTACTTC.

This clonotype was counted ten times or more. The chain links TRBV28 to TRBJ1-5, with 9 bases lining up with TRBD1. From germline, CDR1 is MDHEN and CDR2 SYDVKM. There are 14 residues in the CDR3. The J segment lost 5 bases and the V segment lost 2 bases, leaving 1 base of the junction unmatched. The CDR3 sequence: CASSLGTGHQPQHF. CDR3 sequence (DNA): TGTGCCAGCAGTTTAGGGACAGGGCATCAGCCCCAGCATTTT.